These T cell receptor beta chains were read from a single sample in a study of blood T cell repertoires in COVID-19. Using immunoSEQ multiplex PCR, the repertoire was profiled, and TCRdb retains in-frame clones only, with some absent. The data show under 400,000 clones, around 87% seen once. Material: PBMCs or T cells enriched from blood (not recorded which). The receptors were gathered from a man aged 35 to 55 in a cohort exposed to, infected with or recovered from COVID-19 (not recorded which). The CDR3 runs from the conserved cysteine through the conserved F or W. Fields, in order: CDR3 DNA, CDR3 protein, D gene, J gene, clone size, V gene. D genes are given only for firm matches. Clone sizes are given selectively: once, few, many, or a class where the clone is expanded.

CDR3 DNA: TGCGCCAGCAGCCAGGCCGGGACAGGGGGCAACGAGCAGTACTTC
CDR3 protein: CASSQAGTGGNEQYF
D gene: TRBD1
J gene: TRBJ2-7
clone size: few
V gene: TRBV4-1

CDR3 DNA: TGTGCCAGCAGTTTGACAGGGATAGGGTACGAGCAGTACTTC
CDR3 protein: CASSLTGIGYEQYF
D gene: TRBD1
J gene: TRBJ2-7
clone size: NA
V gene: TRBV28

CDR3 DNA: TGTGCCAGCAGTTCCGGGGGTAGCGGAAAAAACATTCAGTACTTC
CDR3 protein: CASSSGGSGKNIQYF
D gene: NA
J gene: TRBJ2-4
clone size: NA
V gene: TRBV6-5

CDR3 DNA: TGTGCCAGCAGCTTATCCGGGAGGCTCAATGAGCAGTTCTTC
CDR3 protein: CASSLSGRLNEQFF
D gene: TRBD2
J gene: TRBJ2-1
clone size: NA
V gene: TRBV7-9

CDR3 DNA: TGTGCCATCCAGGGCGGCGGAACTTTGAACACTGAAGCTTTCTTT
CDR3 protein: CAIQGGGTLNTEAFF
D gene: NA
J gene: TRBJ1-1
clone size: NA
V gene: TRBV10-3

CDR3 DNA: TGTGCCAGCAGCTTACAGGGGGATTATGGCTACACCTTC
CDR3 protein: CASSLQGDYGYTF
D gene: TRBD1
J gene: TRBJ1-2
clone size: NA
V gene: TRBV7-2

CDR3 DNA: TGTGCCAGCAGTGATTATCTAGCGGGGAACACCGGGGAGCTGTTTTTT
CDR3 protein: CASSDYLAGNTGELFF
D gene: TRBD2
J gene: TRBJ2-2
clone size: NA
V gene: TRBV6-1

CDR3 DNA: TGTGCCAGCAGCTTGCCGGCCGGAGGGAGATCACCCCTCCACTTT
CDR3 protein: CASSLPAGGRSPLHF
D gene: NA
J gene: TRBJ1-6
clone size: NA
V gene: TRBV5-8

CDR3 DNA: TGTGCCAGCAGCTCCCCGACAGGGGCCTCCCGGGAGACCCAGTACTTC
CDR3 protein: CASSSPTGASRETQYF
D gene: TRBD1
J gene: TRBJ2-5
clone size: NA
V gene: TRBV11-2

CDR3 DNA: TGCGCCAGCAGCTTGCACAGGGGGGGAGAGACCCAGTACTTC
CDR3 protein: CASSLHRGGETQYF
D gene: NA
J gene: TRBJ2-5
clone size: NA
V gene: TRBV5-1

CDR3 DNA: TGTGCCAGCAGTAACAACTACGAGCAGTACTTC
CDR3 protein: CASSNNYEQYF
D gene: NA
J gene: TRBJ2-7
clone size: NA
V gene: TRBV6-5

CDR3 DNA: TGTGCCAGCAGCCTAACAGGGTACGAGCAGTACTTC
CDR3 protein: CASSLTGYEQYF
D gene: NA
J gene: TRBJ2-7
clone size: few
V gene: TRBV7-9

CDR3 DNA: TGTGCCAGTAGTCCCTCCGGGTGGAGCACAGATACGCAGTATTTT
CDR3 protein: CASSPSGWSTDTQYF
D gene: NA
J gene: TRBJ2-3
clone size: NA
V gene: TRBV19

CDR3 DNA: TGTGCCAGCAGCTTAGGAAGCGGCCGCACAGATACGCAGTATTTT
CDR3 protein: CASSLGSGRTDTQYF
D gene: NA
J gene: TRBJ2-3
clone size: NA
V gene: TRBV7-7

CDR3 DNA: TGTGCCAGCAGCTTAGCTGGGACAGAAGGAACCTATGGCTACACCTTC
CDR3 protein: CASSLAGTEGTYGYTF
D gene: TRBD1
J gene: TRBJ1-2
clone size: NA
V gene: TRBV7-9

CDR3 DNA: TGTGCCAGTAGTAGATCGGGACTAGCGTCGGGGAGGGAGCAGTTCTTC
CDR3 protein: CASSRSGLASGREQFF
D gene: TRBD2
J gene: TRBJ2-1
clone size: NA
V gene: TRBV19

CDR3 DNA: TGTGCCAGCAGCGGTGGACTAGCGGGTTTAGATACGCAGTATTTT
CDR3 protein: CASSGGLAGLDTQYF
D gene: TRBD2
J gene: TRBJ2-3
clone size: NA
V gene: TRBV5-4

CDR3 DNA: TGTGCCACCAGCAGAGATCCGGGGGTTGGGAATTCACCCCTCCACTTT
CDR3 protein: CATSRDPGVGNSPLHF
D gene: NA
J gene: TRBJ1-6
clone size: NA
V gene: TRBV15

CDR3 DNA: TGTGCCAGCAGCCGAGCGGGAGTGGGCTTAGATACGCAGTATTTT
CDR3 protein: CASSRAGVGLDTQYF
D gene: TRBD2
J gene: TRBJ2-3
clone size: NA
V gene: TRBV11-2

CDR3 DNA: TGTGCCAGCAGCTGGCTTACGTCTAGCGGGAGAGGCTACAATGAGCAGTTCTTC
CDR3 protein: CASSWLTSSGRGYNEQFF
D gene: TRBD2
J gene: TRBJ2-1
clone size: NA
V gene: TRBV5-6

CDR3 DNA: TGTGCCACCTCGAGGACAGCCGTGAACACTGAAGCTTTCTTT
CDR3 protein: CATSRTAVNTEAFF
D gene: NA
J gene: TRBJ1-1
clone size: NA
V gene: TRBV7-2

CDR3 DNA: TGTGCCAGCAGTCCCACGGGGAGGCCTCCCCAGCATTTT
CDR3 protein: CASSPTGRPPQHF
D gene: NA
J gene: TRBJ1-5
clone size: NA
V gene: TRBV27

CDR3 DNA: TGCAGCGTTGAAGAGACAGGGGAAAAACTGTTTTTT
CDR3 protein: CSVEETGEKLFF
D gene: TRBD1
J gene: TRBJ1-4
clone size: NA
V gene: TRBV29-1

CDR3 DNA: TGTGCCAGCAGCCTTGGCAGGAACACTGAAGCTTTCTTT
CDR3 protein: CASSLGRNTEAFF
D gene: NA
J gene: TRBJ1-1
clone size: NA
V gene: TRBV3-1/TRBV3-2

CDR3 DNA: TGTGCCAGCAGTTTAGTAGGGAGGGGGGGCGAGCAGTACTTC
CDR3 protein: CASSLVGRGGEQYF
D gene: NA
J gene: TRBJ2-7
clone size: NA
V gene: TRBV27

CDR3 DNA: TGTGCCAGCAGCTTCTCTCCTAGTAACTATGGCTACACCTTC
CDR3 protein: CASSFSPSNYGYTF
D gene: NA
J gene: TRBJ1-2
clone size: NA
V gene: TRBV5-5

CDR3 DNA: TGTGCCACCAGTGATCGCAGGGTTGCAGATACGCAGTATTTT
CDR3 protein: CATSDRRVADTQYF
D gene: NA
J gene: TRBJ2-3
clone size: once
V gene: TRBV24-1

CDR3 DNA: TGTGCCAGCATCCCCTCGGAGCCCAACGTTTACACAGATACGCAGTATTTT
CDR3 protein: CASIPSEPNVYTDTQYF
D gene: NA
J gene: TRBJ2-3
clone size: NA
V gene: TRBV28